This TCR beta chain appears in the sequencing data of a study of blood T cell repertoires in COVID-19. About the study: The origin of the acute and convalescent COVID-19 samples was the United States, Italy and Spain. PBMCs, B-cell-depleted T cells, or T cells provided the cDNA or gDNA that made up the material.

The CDR3 spans 18 residues. J lost 3 bases, V lost 1 base, and 11 bases had no gene match. Germline-derived CDR1 and CDR2 are SNHLY and FYNNEI. As processed by the authors: Counts of nucleated cells, estimated from reference gene primer amplification, were obtained. The repertoire was sequenced with immunoSEQ multiplex PCR; TCRdb's copy has only in-frame clones and lacks some. V and J calls and clone size are as listed in that table; D and trimming were resolved from the DNA. Among a few hundred thousand clones listed, around 88% were seen once. The V gene is TRBV2, the J gene TRBJ2-3; 9 bases fit TRBD2. This receptor was taken from a man at least 80 years old with acute or convalescent COVID-19. Sequencing input: peripheral blood. The DNA for the CDR3 is TGTGCCAGCAGTGAAGGAGTTGGGCTAGCGGGAAAGACAGATACGCAGTATTTT. The encoded protein is CASSEGVGLAGKTDTQYF.